A selection of T cell receptor beta chains follows, all from one sample in a study of molecular identifiers for immune sequencing clone quantification. One entry per CDR3 protein, called by TCRdb with MiXCR from the PCR reads. The repertoire holds 60,000 to 70,000 distinct CDR3 sequences, with around 20% as singletons. Source material: naive CD8+ T cells from blood, with Jurkat cell RNA spiked in. These receptor sequences come from a human donor in good health. Some libraries in this study had Jurkat cell RNA spiked in. Each CDR3 is given with its conserved first and last residue. D genes are given only for firm matches. The size of a clone is reported for some rows only, either as once, few or many, or as a class for expanded clones.

D	length	V	J	size	CDR3	DNA
TRBD1	15	TRBV12-3/TRBV12-4	TRBJ1-5	-	CASSLGTGSGQPQHF	TGTGCCAGCAGTTTGGGGACAGGGAGTGGTCAGCCCCAGCATTTT
-	14	TRBV6-2/TRBV6-3	TRBJ2-1	many	CASSQGGVYNEQFF	TGTGCCAGCAGTCAGGGTGGGGTTTACAATGAGCAGTTCTTC
-	12	TRBV10-2	TRBJ2-1	many	CASSAGLNEQFF	TGCGCCAGCAGTGCGGGCCTAAATGAGCAGTTCTTC
-	13	TRBV7-2	TRBJ2-5	many	CASSLALQETQYF	TGTGCCAGCAGCTTAGCACTTCAAGAGACCCAGTACTTC
-	13	TRBV13	TRBJ2-7	many	CASSPRRTYEQYF	TGTGCCAGCAGCCCAAGACGGACCTACGAGCAGTACTTC
TRBD2	15	TRBV11-3	TRBJ2-1	-	CASSLEAGGDNEQFF	TGTGCCAGCAGCTTAGAAGCGGGAGGGGACAATGAGCAGTTCTTC
-	15	TRBV28	TRBJ2-3	many	CASSGLGAKTDTQYF	TGTGCCAGCAGTGGGCTCGGGGCCAAAACAGATACGCAGTATTTT
-	14	TRBV20-1	TRBJ2-7	many	CSARNRDTLYEQYF	TGCAGTGCTAGGAACAGGGACACTCTCTACGAGCAGTACTTC
TRBD1	15	TRBV27	TRBJ1-2	-	CASGIHTGTGDGYTF	TGTGCCAGCGGAATACACACCGGGACAGGGGATGGCTACACCTTC
-	14	TRBV27	TRBJ2-7	many	CASSLGSTKAEQYF	TGTGCCAGCAGTCTGGGGTCCACTAAGGCAGAGCAGTACTTC
-	16	TRBV7-8	TRBJ2-5	many	CASSLVVGEVLETQYF	TGTGCCAGCAGCTTAGTAGTCGGGGAGGTATTAGAGACCCAGTACTTC
-	17	TRBV5-4	TRBJ2-3	many	CASSLGGRGPLTDTQYF	TGTGCCAGCAGCTTGGGGGGAAGAGGGCCCCTTACAGATACGCAGTATTTT
-	16	TRBV28	TRBJ1-5	many	CASSGPGHYSNQPQHF	TGTGCCAGCAGTGGTCCGGGACACTATAGCAATCAGCCCCAGCATTTT